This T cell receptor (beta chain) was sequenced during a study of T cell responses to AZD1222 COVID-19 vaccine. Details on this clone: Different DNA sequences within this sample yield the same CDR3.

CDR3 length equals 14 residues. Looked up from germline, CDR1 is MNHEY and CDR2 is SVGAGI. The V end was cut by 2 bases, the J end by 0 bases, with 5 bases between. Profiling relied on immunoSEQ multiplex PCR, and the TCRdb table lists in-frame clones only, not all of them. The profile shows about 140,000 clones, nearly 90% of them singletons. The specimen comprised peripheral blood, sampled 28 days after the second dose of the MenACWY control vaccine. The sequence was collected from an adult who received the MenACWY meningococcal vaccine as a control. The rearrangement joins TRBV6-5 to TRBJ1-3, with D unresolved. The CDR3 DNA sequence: TGTGCCAGCAGTTACAAGCTCTCTGGAAACACCATATATTTT. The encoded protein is CASSYKLSGNTIYF.